Below are 28 T cell receptor beta chains sequenced from a single sample in a study of blood T cell repertoires in COVID-19. Using immunoSEQ multiplex PCR, the repertoire was profiled, and TCRdb retains in-frame clones only, with some absent. The sample has under 300,000 clones, 82% seen once. The sequencing input was peripheral blood. These receptors all stem from an elderly woman with active or convalescent COVID-19.

The rearrangement uses TRBV10-3 and TRBJ1-5; 7 bases map to TRBD1. The CDR3 spans 14 residues. The J segment lost 6 bases and the V segment lost 10 bases, leaving 12 bases of the junction unmatched. Germline V lookup: CDR1 ENHRY, CDR2 SYGVKD. The CDR3 sequence is CATTNDRAGQPQHF. Written as DNA, the CDR3 is TGTGCCACCACTAACGACAGGGCTGGTCAGCCCCAGCATTTT.

The V and J genes are TRBV5-1 and TRBJ1-2, with TRBD1 identical over 7 bases. The CDR3 runs 14 residues. V was pared by 3 bases and J by 2 bases, with 4 bases of the junction left unmatched. Germline-derived CDR1 and CDR2 are SGHRS and YFSETQ. CDR3 coding DNA: TGCGCCAGCAGCTGGGGGACAGCCAACTATGGCTACACCTTC. Translating gives CASSWGTANYGYTF.

In its sample, this clone was seen a few times. The V and J genes are TRBV12-3 or TRBV12-4 and TRBJ1-2; 9 nucleotides match TRBD1. The CDR3 runs to 13 residues. The V segment lost 6 bases and the J segment 7 bases; nucleotides outside the gene matches: 6. The CDR3 spells CASSRTGVGGYTF. In DNA, the CDR3 is TGTGCCAGCAGCCGGACAGGGGTAGGTGGCTACACCTTC.

The chain couples TRBV4-1 to TRBJ2-7, with 9 bases identical to TRBD1. The CDR3 consists of 14 residues. Germline trimming cut 4 bases from V and 3 bases from J; bases unmatched to any gene: 4. CDR1 is MGHRA and CDR2 is YSYEKL in the germline V gene. As DNA, the CDR3 is TGCGCCAGCAGCCTAGGGACAGGGTACTACGAGCAGTACTTC. Its protein product is CASSLGTGYYEQYF.

The gene calls are TRBV10-2 and TRBJ2-5; 7 bases are shared with TRBD1. Per germline, CDR1 WSHSY and CDR2 SAAADI. Trimming removed 7 bases from V and 7 bases from J; junction bases left unmatched: 9. CDR3 length equals 13 residues. The DNA of the CDR3 is TGCGCCAGCACGCAGGGGGACCCTGGGACCCAGTACTTC. The encoded protein is CASTQGDPGTQYF.

The chain couples TRBV5-1 to TRBJ2-7; 8 nucleotides line up with TRBD2. V gave up 4 bases and J gave up 2 bases; unmatched junction bases: 5. Germline-derived CDR1 and CDR2 are SGHRS and YFSETQ. The CDR3 has 14 amino acids. CDR3 region: CASSRGTSTYEQYF. The CDR3 bases are TGCGCCAGCAGCCGAGGGACTAGTACCTACGAGCAGTACTTC.

The V and J genes are TRBV2 and TRBJ1-5; TRBD1 agrees at 8 bases. The CDR3 length is 15 residues. CDR1 is SNHLY, CDR2 FYNNEI, per germline. The V and J ends lost 5 bases and 2 bases, in that order; junction bases with no gene match: 5. The CDR3: CASSTGGSGNQPQHF. In DNA, the CDR3 is TGTGCCAGCAGTACAGGGGGGTCGGGCAATCAGCCCCAGCATTTT.

J is TRBJ2-2 and V is TRBV5-1, with D possibly being TRBD1 (5 bases). V lost 0 bases and J lost 6, with 9 bases in between. This CDR3 contains 14 residues. Germline-derived CDR1 and CDR2 are SGHRS and YFSETQ. CDR3 loop: CASSLEGSAGELFF. CDR3 bases: TGCGCCAGCAGCTTGGAGGGGTCGGCCGGGGAGCTGTTTTTT.

The genes are TRBV20-1 and TRBJ2-1; TRBD2 matches at 11 bases. The germline V gene encodes CDR1 DFQATT and CDR2 SNEGSKA (reference sequence). With 3 bases clipped from V and 7 bases from J, the junction kept 8 bases outside the gene matches. This CDR3 region has 15 residues. The CDR3 region has the DNA TGCAGTGCTAGTAATCGACTAGCGGGAACGAATGAGCAGTTCTTC. Its protein product is CSASNRLAGTNEQFF.

The J gene is TRBJ2-3, the V gene TRBV5-1; 7 nucleotides agree with TRBD2. The germline V gene encodes CDR1 SGHRS and CDR2 YFSETQ. The CDR3 contains 15 residues. Trimming cost V 1 base and J 0 bases; bases outside gene matches: 2. The CDR3 protein is CASSLQGGSTDTQYF. The CDR3 DNA follows: TGCGCCAGCAGCTTGCAGGGAGGGAGCACAGATACGCAGTATTTT.

The chain links TRBV5-1 to TRBJ1-5, with a weak D call TRBD1 (6 bases). This CDR3 has 13 amino acids. Germline-derived CDR1 and CDR2 are SGHRS and YFSETQ. The V gene lost 3 bases and the J gene lost 6 bases, with 10 bases spanning the gap. The CDR3 loop reads CASSWSGAQPQHF. In DNA form, the CDR3 reads TGCGCCAGCAGCTGGTCAGGGGCTCAGCCCCAGCATTTT.

The rearrangement uses TRBV10-1 and TRBJ2-2; 7 bases align to TRBD2. Germline V gene lookup returns CDR1 WNHNN and CDR2 SYGVQD (reference sequence). With 2 bases clipped from V and 2 bases from J, the junction kept 2 bases outside the gene matches. This CDR3 contains 15 residues. CDR3 nucleotide sequence: TGCGCCAGCAGTGAGCGGACTAGTAACACCGGGGAGCTGTTTTTT. It is translated as CASSERTSNTGELFF.

In this sample, this clone turned up a few times. This CDR3 is CASSLSPFGIYGYTF. The CDR3 DNA is TGTGCCAGCAGCTTGTCTCCATTCGGGATCTATGGCTACACCTTC. The chain couples TRBV11-2 to TRBJ1-2; D not resolved. CDR1 and CDR2 from the germline V gene are SGHAT and FQNNGV. CDR3 length: 15 amino acids. Deletions cut 3 bases from V and 4 bases from J, with 15 bases between.

This sequence joins TRBV12-3 or TRBV12-4 and TRBJ1-2; D not certain. V was shortened by 3 bases and J by 8 bases, with 13 bases between the two germline ends. The CDR3 is 13 amino acids. The CDR3: CASSFSKLGGYTF. CDR3 nucleotides: TGTGCCAGCAGTTTCTCTAAGCTGGGCGGCTACACCTTC.

The chain uses TRBV6-1 and TRBJ2-3, with 15 bases fitting TRBD2. The CDR3 has 20 residues. CDR1 MNHNS and CDR2 SASEGT come from the germline V gene. The junction had 10 bases not matched to a gene; V was cut back by 3 bases and J by 0 bases. The DNA for the CDR3 is TGTGCCAGCAGTGACCGACGGACTAGCGGGAGGGCAGGGAGCACAGATACGCAGTATTTT. This translates into CASSDRRTSGRAGSTDTQYF.

The chain links TRBV19 to TRBJ1-1, with D possibly being TRBD1 (5 bases). The CDR3 runs 14 residues. The germline V gene encodes CDR1 LNHDA and CDR2 SQIVND (reference sequence). The V and J ends lost 7 bases and 1 base respectively, with 13 bases between them. DNA for the CDR3: TGTGCCAGTAACATTCGACAGCCGAACACTGAAGCTTTCTTT. It specifies CASNIRQPNTEAFF.

J is TRBJ2-3 and V is TRBV3-1 (or the pseudogene TRBV3-2), with 11 bases lining up with TRBD2. CDR1 is LGHDT and CDR2 is YNNKEL in the germline V gene (reference sequence). This CDR3 spans 18 amino acids. V lost 0 bases to trimming and J lost 6 bases; unmatched junction nucleotides: 11. The CDR3 DNA is TGTGCCAGCAGCCAAGATCGAGCAATAGCGGGGGGGCCTGATACGCAGTATTTT. Translation: CASSQDRAIAGGPDTQYF.

The genes are TRBV27 and TRBJ1-1; perhaps TRBD1 as D (6 bases). V shed 3 bases and J shed 5 bases, with 10 bases lying between them. Germline V gene lookup returns CDR1 MNHEY and CDR2 SMNVEV (reference sequence). CDR3 length equals 13 residues. As DNA, the CDR3 is TGTGCCAGCAGTTTTTTAGGGGGAACTGAAGCTTTCTTT. Protein product: CASSFLGGTEAFF.

J is TRBJ1-2 and V is TRBV19; weak D call: TRBD1 (6 bases). The V gene's germline CDR1 is LNHDA and CDR2 SQIVND (reference sequence). The CDR3 has 14 amino acids. V was clipped by 2 bases and J by 5 bases, with 12 bases between them. The CDR3 protein is CASSIIRTAYGYTF. The CDR3, as DNA: TGTGCCAGTAGTATAATCCGGACAGCGTATGGCTACACCTTC.

The chain recombines TRBV5-1 with TRBJ2-3; possible D gene TRBD1, 5 bases. V dropped 0 bases and J dropped 0 bases, with 8 bases sitting between them. Germline CDR1 reads SGHRS; CDR2 reads YFSETQ. The CDR3 extends over 15 amino acids. As DNA, the CDR3 is TGCGCCAGCAGCTTGGGACAGCTAAGCACAGATACGCAGTATTTT. Protein sequence: CASSLGQLSTDTQYF. Filled out from reference TRBV5-1 and TRBJ2-3, the complete variable domain reads KAGVTQTPRYLIKTRGQQVTLSCSPISGHRSVSWYQQTPGQGLQFLFEYFSETQRNKGNFPGRFSGRQFSNSRSEMNVSTLELGDSALYLCASSLGQLSTDTQYFGPGTRLTVL.

V is TRBV29-1 and J is TRBJ2-1; 8 bases are a match to TRBD1. Germline CDR1 is SQVTM and CDR2 is ANQGSEA. V lost 6 bases, J lost 4 bases, and 8 bases stayed unmatched. This CDR3 has 14 amino acids. Here the CDR3 DNA reads TGCAGCGTGGTACCGGACAGGGCTTACAATGAGCAGTTCTTC. Its translation: CSVVPDRAYNEQFF.

The V call is TRBV6-5, the J call TRBJ1-1; 8 bases fit TRBD1. The CDR3 is made up of 13 amino acids. V lost 8 bases to trimming and J lost 3 bases; unmatched junction nucleotides: 5. CDR1 and CDR2 from the germline V gene are MNHEY and SVGAGI. CDR3 in amino acids: CASQGQVDTEAFF. As DNA, the CDR3 is TGTGCCAGCCAGGGACAGGTGGACACTGAAGCTTTCTTT.

This chain links TRBV28 with TRBJ1-6; 10 nucleotides agree with TRBD1. Trimming took 5 bases from V and 9 from J; bases not matched to a gene: 4. CDR3 size: 14 residues. Germline V lookup: CDR1 MDHEN, CDR2 SYDVKM. The CDR3 protein is CASSQTGGSSPLHF. CDR3 DNA sequence: TGTGCCAGCAGTCAGACAGGGGGCAGTTCACCCCTCCACTTT.

V usage is TRBV5-4 and J usage is TRBJ2-2; TRBD2 might be the D (6 bases). Germline CDR1 is SGHNT and CDR2 is YYREEE (reference sequence). The CDR3 spans 15 residues. V lost 0 bases and J lost 1, with 7 bases in between. In DNA form, the CDR3 reads TGTGCCAGCAGCTTGGATAGCGGGAACACCGGGGAGCTGTTTTTT. Protein sequence: CASSLDSGNTGELFF.

A word on this clone: In the same sample, other DNA sequences code for this CDR3. CDR3 sequence (DNA): TGTGCCAGCTCACCAGGAACAGGGGCGAACTATGGCTACACCTTC. Amino acid sequence: CASSPGTGANYGYTF. This chain joins TRBV18 and TRBJ1-2, with 7 bases identical to TRBD1. CDR3 length equals 15 residues. Germline V gene sequence: CDR1 KGHSH, CDR2 LQKENI. The V and J ends lost 2 bases and 2 bases, in that order; junction bases with no gene match: 5.

This rearrangement joins TRBV20-1 to TRBJ1-5, with D unclear. Trimming removed 3 bases from V and 5 bases from J, with 11 bases in between. The V gene's germline CDR1 is DFQATT and CDR2 SNEGSKA (reference sequence). The CDR3 has 13 residues. In DNA, the CDR3 is TGCAGTGCTAGTGACGGAGCGGATCAGCCCCAGCATTTT. This gives the protein CSASDGADQPQHF.

The chain couples TRBV29-1 to TRBJ1-1; maybe TRBD1 (6 bases). This CDR3 has 11 amino acids. Germline values: CDR1 SQVTM, CDR2 ANQGSEA. Trimming took 5 bases from V and 11 from J, leaving 15 bases between them. DNA of the CDR3: TGCAGCGTTACGCTAACAGGGTACGCTTTCTTT. This encodes CSVTLTGYAFF.

The chain joins TRBV3-1 (or the pseudogene TRBV3-2) to TRBJ2-3, with D possibly TRBD2 on 6 matching bases. The CDR3 has 14 amino acids. Trimming removed 4 bases at V and 0 bases at J, with 8 bases between. Germline CDR1 LGHDT, CDR2 YNNKEL (reference sequence). The CDR3 sequence: CASSRGASTDTQYF. The CDR3, as DNA: TGTGCCAGCAGCCGCGGGGCTAGCACAGATACGCAGTATTTT.